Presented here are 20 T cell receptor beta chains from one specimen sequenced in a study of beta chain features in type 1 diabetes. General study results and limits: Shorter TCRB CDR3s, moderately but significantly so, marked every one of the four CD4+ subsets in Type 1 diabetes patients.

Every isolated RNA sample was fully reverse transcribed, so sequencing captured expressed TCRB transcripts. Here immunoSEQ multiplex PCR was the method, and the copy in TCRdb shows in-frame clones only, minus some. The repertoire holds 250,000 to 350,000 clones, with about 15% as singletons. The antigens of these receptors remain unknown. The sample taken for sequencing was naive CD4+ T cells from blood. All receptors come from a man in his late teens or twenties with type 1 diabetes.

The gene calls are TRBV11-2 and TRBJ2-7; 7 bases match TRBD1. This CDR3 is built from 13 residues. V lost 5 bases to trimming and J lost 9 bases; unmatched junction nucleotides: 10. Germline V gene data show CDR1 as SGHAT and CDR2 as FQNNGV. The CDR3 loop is CASSPGGRLVQYF. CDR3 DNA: TGTGCCAGCAGCCCAGGGGGACGTCTGGTGCAGTACTTC.

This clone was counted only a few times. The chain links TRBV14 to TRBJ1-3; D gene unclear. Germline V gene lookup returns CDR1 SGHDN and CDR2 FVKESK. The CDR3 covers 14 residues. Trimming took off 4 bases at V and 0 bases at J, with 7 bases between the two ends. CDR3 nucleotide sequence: TGTGCCAGCAGCCGACTGGGCTCTGGAAACACCATATATTTT. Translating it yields CASSRLGSGNTIYF.

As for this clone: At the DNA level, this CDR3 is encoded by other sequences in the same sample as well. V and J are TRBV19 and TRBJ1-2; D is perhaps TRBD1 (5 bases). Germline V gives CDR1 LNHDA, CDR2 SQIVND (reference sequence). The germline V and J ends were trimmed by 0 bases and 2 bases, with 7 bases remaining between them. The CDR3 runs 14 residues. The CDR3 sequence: CASSIDRGNYGYTF. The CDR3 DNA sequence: TGTGCCAGTAGTATAGACCGGGGGAACTATGGCTACACCTTC.

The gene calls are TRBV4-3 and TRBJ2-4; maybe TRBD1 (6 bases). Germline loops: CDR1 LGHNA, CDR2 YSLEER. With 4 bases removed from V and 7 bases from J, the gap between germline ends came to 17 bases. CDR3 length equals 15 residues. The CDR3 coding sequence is TGCGCCAGCAGCCCACAACAGGGTAGTTATAACATTCAGTACTTC. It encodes CASSPQQGSYNIQYF.

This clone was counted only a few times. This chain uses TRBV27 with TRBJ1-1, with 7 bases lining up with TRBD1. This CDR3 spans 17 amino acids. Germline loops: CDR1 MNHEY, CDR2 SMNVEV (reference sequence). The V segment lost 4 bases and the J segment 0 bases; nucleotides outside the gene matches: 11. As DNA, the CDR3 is TGTGCCAGCAGTTCTTACAGGGACAGTCTGATGAACACTGAAGCTTTCTTT. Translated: CASSSYRDSLMNTEAFF.

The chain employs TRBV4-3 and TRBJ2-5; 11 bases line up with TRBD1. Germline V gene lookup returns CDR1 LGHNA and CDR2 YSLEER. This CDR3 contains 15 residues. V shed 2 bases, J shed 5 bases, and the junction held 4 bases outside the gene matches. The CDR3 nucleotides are TGCGCCAGCAGCCAACCTGGGACAGGGGGGGAGACCCAGTACTTC. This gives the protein CASSQPGTGGETQYF.

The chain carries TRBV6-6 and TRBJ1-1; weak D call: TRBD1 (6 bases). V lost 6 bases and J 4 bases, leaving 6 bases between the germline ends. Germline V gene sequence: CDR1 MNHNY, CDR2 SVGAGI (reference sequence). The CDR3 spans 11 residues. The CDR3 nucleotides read TGTGCCAGCAGACAGGGCACTGAAGCTTTCTTT. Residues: CASRQGTEAFF.

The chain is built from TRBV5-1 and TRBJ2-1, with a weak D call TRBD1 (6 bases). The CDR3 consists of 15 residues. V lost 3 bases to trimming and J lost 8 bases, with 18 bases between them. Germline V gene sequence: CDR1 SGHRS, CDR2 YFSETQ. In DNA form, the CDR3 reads TGCGCCAGCAGCTCCCCCGACAGGTTCAGATATGAGCAGTTCTTC. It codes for CASSSPDRFRYEQFF.

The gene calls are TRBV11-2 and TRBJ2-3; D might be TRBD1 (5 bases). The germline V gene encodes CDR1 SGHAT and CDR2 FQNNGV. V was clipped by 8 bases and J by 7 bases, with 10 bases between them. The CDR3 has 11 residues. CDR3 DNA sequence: TGTGCCAGCGGCAGACAGAATACGCAGTATTTT. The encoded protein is CASGRQNTQYF.

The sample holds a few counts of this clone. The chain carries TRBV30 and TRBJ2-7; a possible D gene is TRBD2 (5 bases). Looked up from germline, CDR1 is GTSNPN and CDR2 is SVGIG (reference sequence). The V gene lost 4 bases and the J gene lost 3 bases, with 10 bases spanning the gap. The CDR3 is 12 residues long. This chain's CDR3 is CAWIGSGYEQYF. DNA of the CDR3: TGTGCCTGGATAGGGAGTGGCTACGAGCAGTACTTC.

The CDR3 spells CASSEAGGSPLHF. DNA of the CDR3: TGTGCCAGCAGTGAAGCAGGGGGCTCACCCCTCCACTTT. This chain joins TRBV2 and TRBJ1-6, with TRBD1 matching 7 bases. Germline trimming cut 0 bases from V and 10 bases from J; bases unmatched to any gene: 0. The CDR3 extends over 13 amino acids. The germline V gene has CDR1 SNHLY and CDR2 FYNNEI.

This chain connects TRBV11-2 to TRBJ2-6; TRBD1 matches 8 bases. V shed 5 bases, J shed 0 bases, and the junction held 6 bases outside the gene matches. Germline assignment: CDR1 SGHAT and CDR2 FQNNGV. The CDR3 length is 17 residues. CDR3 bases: TGTGCCAGCAGCCAGGGACAGGTTCACTCTGGGGCCAACGTCCTGACTTTC. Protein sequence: CASSQGQVHSGANVLTF.

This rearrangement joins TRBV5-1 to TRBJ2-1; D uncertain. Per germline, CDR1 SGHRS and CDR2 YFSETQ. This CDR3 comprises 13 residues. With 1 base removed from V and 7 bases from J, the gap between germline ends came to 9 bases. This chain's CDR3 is CASSLLLANEQFF. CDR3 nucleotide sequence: TGCGCCAGCAGCTTGTTATTAGCTAATGAGCAGTTCTTC. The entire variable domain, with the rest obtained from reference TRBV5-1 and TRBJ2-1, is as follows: KAGVTQTPRYLIKTRGQQVTLSCSPISGHRSVSWYQQTPGQGLQFLFEYFSETQRNKGNFPGRFSGRQFSNSRSEMNVSTLELGDSALYLCASSLLLANEQFFGPGTRLTVL.

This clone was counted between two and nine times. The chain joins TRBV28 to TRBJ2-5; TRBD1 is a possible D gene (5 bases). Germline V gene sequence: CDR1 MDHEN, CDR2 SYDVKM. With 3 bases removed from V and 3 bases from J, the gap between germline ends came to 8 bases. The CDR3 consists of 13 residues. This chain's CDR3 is CASSFIQEETQYF. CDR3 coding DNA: TGTGCCAGCAGTTTCATACAGGAAGAGACCCAGTACTTC.

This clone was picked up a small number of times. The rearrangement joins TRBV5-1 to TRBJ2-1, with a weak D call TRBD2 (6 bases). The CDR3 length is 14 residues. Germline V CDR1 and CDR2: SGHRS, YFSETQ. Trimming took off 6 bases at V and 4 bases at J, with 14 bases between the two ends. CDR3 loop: CASTAGRPYNEQFF. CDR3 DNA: TGCGCCAGCACCGCGGGACGGCCTTACAATGAGCAGTTCTTC.

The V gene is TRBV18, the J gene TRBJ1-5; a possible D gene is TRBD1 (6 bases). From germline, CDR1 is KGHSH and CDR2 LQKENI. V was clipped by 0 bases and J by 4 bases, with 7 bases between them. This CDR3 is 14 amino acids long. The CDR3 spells CASSPPGANQPQHF. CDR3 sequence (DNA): TGTGCCAGCTCACCACCGGGGGCGAATCAGCCCCAGCATTTT.

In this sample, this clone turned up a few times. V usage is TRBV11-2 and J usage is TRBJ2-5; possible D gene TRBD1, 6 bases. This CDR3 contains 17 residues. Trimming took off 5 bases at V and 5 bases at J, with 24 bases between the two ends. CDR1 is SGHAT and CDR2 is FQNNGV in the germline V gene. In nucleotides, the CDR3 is TGTGCCAGCAGCCGACCGGCAGGGGCGGTTGGTGTGGAGACCCAGTACTTC. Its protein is CASSRPAGAVGVETQYF.

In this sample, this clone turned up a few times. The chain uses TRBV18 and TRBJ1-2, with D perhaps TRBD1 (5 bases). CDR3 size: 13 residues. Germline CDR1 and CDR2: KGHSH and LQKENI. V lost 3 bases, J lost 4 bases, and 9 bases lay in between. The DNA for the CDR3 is TGTGCCAGCTCACCTCTGGACACCTATGGCTACACCTTC. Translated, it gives CASSPLDTYGYTF. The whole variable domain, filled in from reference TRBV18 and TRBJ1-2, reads NAGVMQNPRHLVRRRGQEARLRCSPMKGHSHVYWYRQLPEEGLKFMVYLQKENIIDESGMPKERFSAEFPKEGPSILRIQQVVRGDSAAYFCASSPLDTYGYTFGSGTRLTVV.

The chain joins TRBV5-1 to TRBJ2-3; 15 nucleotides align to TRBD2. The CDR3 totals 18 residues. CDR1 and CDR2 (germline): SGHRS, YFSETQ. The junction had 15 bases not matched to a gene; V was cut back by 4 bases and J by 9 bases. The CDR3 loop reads CASSPPYIRTSGGATQYF. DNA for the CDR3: TGCGCCAGCAGCCCACCTTACATCCGGACTAGCGGGGGGGCCACGCAGTATTTT.

The CDR3 nucleotides read TGTGCCAGCAGCCCCAACACCGGGACATCCCACACTGAAGCTTTCTTT. Translation gives CASSPNTGTSHTEAFF. V is TRBV7-6 and J is TRBJ1-1, with a weak D call TRBD1 (6 bases). Trimming pared 5 bases from V and 3 bases from J, leaving 19 bases between. This CDR3 comprises 16 residues. CDR1 is SGHVS and CDR2 is FNYEAQ in the germline V gene.